Shown below are 16 T cell receptor beta chains from a single sample sequenced in a study of T cells after yellow fever vaccination. TCRdb independently ran MiXCR on the 5' RACE reads; one entry per CDR3 protein. The sample gives approximately 110,000 distinct CDR3 sequences, 8.4% of which show up once; roughly 23% is in the top ten. The source material was CD8+ T cells sorted from PBMCs, sampled 45 days after the yellow fever booster vaccination. The receptors come from a man aged 25 to 40 who received the YFV17D yellow fever vaccine.

This clonotype was observed at least ten times. This chain links TRBV7-9 with TRBJ2-5, with D perhaps assigned TRBD1 or TRBD2 (5 bases each). The CDR3 totals 15 residues. Between the trimmed V and J ends, which lost 5 bases and 5 bases, there was a span of 18 bases. The germline CDR1 and CDR2 sequences are SEHNR and FQNEAQ (reference sequence). This CDR3 is CASSPGTTPWETQYF. In DNA form, the CDR3 reads TGTGCCAGCAGCCCCGGGACGACACCATGGGAGACCCAGTACTTC.

This clonotype came up many times. The gene calls are TRBV27 and TRBJ2-1; the D gene is possibly TRBD2 (6 bases). The CDR3 spans 16 residues. Trimming pared 2 bases from V and 4 bases from J, leaving 15 bases between. Germline V gene sequence: CDR1 MNHEY, CDR2 SMNVEV (reference sequence). For the CDR3, the DNA is TGTGCCAGCAGTTTAGCTAGCGCCAACGCATACAATGAGCAGTTCTTC. Encoded protein: CASSLASANAYNEQFF.

This clonotype was counted only a few times. The gene calls are TRBV20-1 and TRBJ2-1, with D possibly TRBD1 on 6 matching bases. V was pared by 0 bases and J by 8 bases, with 20 bases between. CDR1 is DFQATT and CDR2 is SNEGSKA in the germline V gene (reference sequence). The CDR3 contains 16 residues. For the CDR3, the DNA is TGCAGTGCTAGAGATTTTATTAGCGCCGAGGGGGATGAGCAGTTCTTC. It codes for CSARDFISAEGDEQFF.

This clonotype was seen more than once but under ten times. The chain uses TRBV4-3 and TRBJ2-2; weak D call: TRBD2 (6 bases). Deletions cut 2 bases from V and 3 bases from J, with 13 bases between. The length of the CDR3 is 16 residues. CDR1 is LGHNA and CDR2 is YSLEER in the germline V gene. The DNA of the CDR3 is TGCGCCAGCAGCCAACTCTCCGGGACTTACACCGGGGAGCTGTTTTTT. Encoded protein: CASSQLSGTYTGELFF.

Many counts were recorded for this clonotype. J is TRBJ2-1 and V is TRBV7-9; 7 bases match TRBD2. CDR1 and CDR2 (germline): SEHNR, FQNEAQ (reference sequence). V lost 5 bases and J lost 3; bases outside the gene matches: 10. CDR3 length: 16 residues. CDR3 nucleotide sequence: TGTGCCAGCAGCCTTAGCGGGCCAAGGGACTACAATGAGCAGTTCTTC. This gives the protein CASSLSGPRDYNEQFF.

This clonotype has ten or more counts. This chain connects TRBV5-6 to TRBJ2-4, with D tentatively TRBD1 (6 bases). Germline CDR1 is SGHDT and CDR2 is YYEEEE. The CDR3 contains 13 residues. V lost 2 bases and J 4 bases, leaving 7 bases between the germline ends. In DNA, the CDR3 is TGTGCCAGCAGCTTAACAGGGAAAAACATTCAGTACTTC. It specifies CASSLTGKNIQYF.

This clonotype was recorded at least ten times. The J gene is TRBJ2-7, the V gene TRBV20-1; weak D call: TRBD1 (6 bases). Germline V CDR1 and CDR2: DFQATT, SNEGSKA (reference sequence). This CDR3 contains 13 residues. V was pared by 7 bases and J by 0 bases, with 13 bases between. The CDR3 loop reads CSVTDRYSYEQYF. CDR3 DNA sequence: TGCAGTGTTACGGACAGATACTCCTACGAGCAGTACTTC.

Many counts were recorded for this clonotype. The V and J genes are TRBV7-9 and TRBJ1-1, with D possibly being TRBD1 (6 bases). V shed 5 bases and J shed 6 bases, with 10 bases lying between them. The CDR3 loop spans 12 amino acids. Germline CDR1 and CDR2: SEHNR and FQNEAQ (reference sequence). The CDR3 loop is CASSNPGAEAFF. The CDR3 DNA follows: TGTGCCAGCAGCAACCCAGGGGCTGAAGCTTTCTTT.

There are a few counts of this clonotype. The CDR3 is CASSLSPYDSPPTDTQYF. Here the CDR3 DNA reads TGTGCCAGCAGTTTATCCCCGTACGACAGCCCCCCGACGGATACGCAGTATTTT. The V call is TRBV28, the J call TRBJ2-3, with D perhaps matching TRBD1 (5 bases). Trimming shortened V by 1 base and J by 6 bases, and 23 bases separated the two germline ends. The germline V gene encodes CDR1 MDHEN and CDR2 SYDVKM. This CDR3 spans 18 amino acids.

Note on this clonotype: Being one base from a much bigger clone, this may be a read error. J is TRBJ2-7 and V is TRBV7-9; 10 nucleotides line up with TRBD2. From germline, CDR1 is SEHNR and CDR2 FQNEAQ (reference sequence). The CDR3 is 15 residues long. The CDR3 loop reads CASSLGLARSYKQYF. The CDR3 DNA sequence: TGTGCCAGCAGCTTGGGACTAGCGCGCTCCTACAAGCAGTACTTC.

The V gene is TRBV20-1, the J gene TRBJ2-3; 10 bases line up with TRBD1. In germline, CDR1 is DFQATT, CDR2 SNEGSKA (reference sequence). The junction had 8 bases not matched to a gene; V was cut back by 5 bases and J by 3 bases. The CDR3 totals 15 residues. CDR3 DNA sequence: TGCAGTGCTGCGGGTGGGACAGGGGAGACAGATACGCAGTATTTT. Translating it yields CSAAGGTGETDTQYF.

This clonotype appeared many times. The chain uses TRBV27 and TRBJ1-1, with D possibly being TRBD1 (5 bases). CDR1 is MNHEY, CDR2 SMNVEV, per germline (reference sequence). The CDR3 has 13 residues. Trimming shortened V by 3 bases and J by 1 base, and 6 bases separated the two germline ends. This CDR3 reads CASSFRANTEAFF. The CDR3 DNA sequence: TGTGCCAGCAGTTTCAGGGCGAACACTGAAGCTTTCTTT.

This clonotype turned up a few times. A much larger clonotype is one base distant, so this may be a read error. V and J are TRBV18 and TRBJ2-1, with 9 bases that match TRBD2. CDR3 length: 17 amino acids. The germline gives CDR1 KGHSH, CDR2 LQKENI. As DNA, the CDR3 is TGTGCCATCTCACCGGAATTGGCGGGAGGGCCAAACAATGAGCAGTTCTTC. This translates into CAISPELAGGPNNEQFF.

This clonotype appeared many times. The chain's CDR3 is CASSSGLTGELFF. DNA of the CDR3: TGTGCCAGCAGCTCGGGACTGACGGGGGAGCTGTTTTTT. The gene calls are TRBV7-8 and TRBJ2-2; D possibly corresponds to TRBD2 (6 bases). The germline CDR1 and CDR2 sequences are SGHVS and FQNEAQ. The CDR3 length is 13 residues. The V end lost 4 bases, the J end lost 8 bases, and 11 bases lay between the germline ends.

The genes are TRBV7-2 and TRBJ2-1; D is possibly TRBD1 or TRBD2 (6 bases each). Germline V gene data show CDR1 as SGHTA and CDR2 as FQGNSA. This CDR3 comprises 23 residues. V was shortened by 2 bases and J by 0 bases, with 32 bases between the two germline ends. This CDR3 is CASSLPNPLRDTHLLSSYNEQFF. CDR3 nucleotide sequence: TGTGCCAGCAGCTTACCTAACCCACTGCGGGACACTCATCTCTTAAGCTCCTACAATGAGCAGTTCTTC.

This clonotype was detected ten times or more. The J gene is TRBJ2-3, the V gene TRBV5-1; TRBD1 agrees at 7 bases. This CDR3 is built from 16 residues. The V and J ends lost 3 bases and 4 bases, in that order; junction bases with no gene match: 11. Germline CDR1 SGHRS, CDR2 YFSETQ. The CDR3 nucleotides are TGCGCCAGCAGCTCCAATGACAGGGAAGCGGCAGATACGCAGTATTTT. Its protein product is CASSSNDREAADTQYF.